This T cell receptor (beta chain) was sequenced in a study of response to subunit inactivated influenza vaccine listed by TCRdb under 2018. Some background on the complete study: To follow how T cells responded to a trivalent subunit inactivated influenza vaccine, the researchers relied on deep quantitative profiling of the T cell receptor repertoire.

This clonotype was recorded at least ten times. Its antigen specificity is not known. No qualities accompany the bases; no much larger clone lies one base away. CDR1 and CDR2, looked up from the germline V gene, are MGHRA and YSYEKL. At the junction V is shortened by 4 bases and J by 1 base, with 20 bases in between. The CDR3 has 18 amino acids, counting the end cysteine and phenylalanine. Just the 54-base CDR3 DNA is kept, in frame starting at base 1. The receptor library was made with RT-PCR. Data came from an Illumina HiSeq 2500. The public reads were quality trimmed at Q25 with fastp and then assembled into clones with MiXCR by TCRdb, keeping productive beta chains. Identical CDR3 protein sequences are pooled into one entry, listed with their most common genes and DNA. Present in this sample are 800,000 to 1,000,000 distinct CDR3 sequences, 21% of which were seen just once. The ten largest clones capture approximately 10% of the sample.

General study outcomes and caveats: The authors proposed that each seasonal influenza vaccination may bring in only a limited number of new T cells.

The rearranged segments are TRBV4-1 and TRBJ2-4; the D call could be TRBD1 or TRBD2, with each sharing 5 bases. The sequencing here drew on PBMCs from blood, taken more than 4 days after vaccination. The origin of this receptor is a man aged 50 or older who received an inactivated influenza vaccine. Donor details come from another sample of the same person, matched by shared clones. Read as DNA, the sequence is TGCGCCAGCAGCCCCTACGCCAAAGGGACCTTGGCCAAAAACATTCAGTACTTC. It translates to CASSPYAKGTLAKNIQYF.